These T cell receptor beta chains were read from a single sample in a study of Ad26.COV2.S vaccination and SARS-CoV-2 variants. Some clones are missing from TCRdb's copy, which holds only in-frame ones; the method was immunoSEQ multiplex PCR. The table lists around 370,000 clones, about 90% of them singletons. Sequences were derived from peripheral blood, sampled after recovery from COVID-19. Source of these receptors: a human donor who had recovered from COVID-19. CDR3s include the opening cysteine and the closing phenylalanine or tryptophan. D genes are given only for firm matches. Clone size is given for some rows only: seen once, a few or many times, or a class if the clone is expanded.

D | J | V | size | length | CDR3 | DNA
TRBD1 | TRBJ2-7 | TRBV27 | NA | 14 | CASAGNRGSYEQYF | TGTGCCAGTGCCGGGAACAGGGGATCCTACGAGCAGTACTTC
TRBD1 | TRBJ1-1 | TRBV19 | NA | 14 | CAVRDRFLNTEAFF | TGTGCTGTTCGGGACAGATTCTTGAACACTGAAGCTTTCTTT
NA | TRBJ1-1 | TRBV20-1 | once | 11 | CSAVYGVRAFF | TGCAGTGCAGTCTACGGGGTTAGAGCTTTCTTT
NA | TRBJ1-6 | TRBV10-3 | NA | 14 | CAISGAVENSPLHF | TGTGCCATCAGTGGGGCTGTCGAGAATTCACCCCTCCACTTT
NA | TRBJ2-2 | TRBV11-2 | NA | 17 | CASTFFYSGSNPGELFF | TGTGCCAGCACCTTTTTTTATTCAGGGAGTAACCCCGGGGAGCTGTTTTTT
TRBD2 | TRBJ2-3 | TRBV7-8 | NA | 18 | CASSLGVFRTRGTDTQYF | TGTGCCAGCAGCTTAGGAGTATTCAGGACTAGAGGCACAGATACGCAGTATTTT
TRBD1 | TRBJ1-4 | TRBV5-1 | NA | 15 | CASSRDRPTNEKLFF | TGCGCCAGCAGCCGGGACAGGCCAACTAATGAAAAACTGTTTTTT
NA | TRBJ2-3 | TRBV6-5 | once | 14 | CASSYRKGFDTQYF | TGTGCCAGCAGTTACCGTAAGGGTTTTGATACGCAGTATTTT
NA | TRBJ1-5 | TRBV6-1 | NA | 14 | CASSEDVGNQPQHF | TGTGCCAGCAGTGAAGATGTTGGCAATCAGCCCCAGCATTTT
NA | TRBJ2-2 | TRBV28 | NA | 13 | CASLTVNTGELFF | TGTGCCAGCTTGACAGTGAACACCGGGGAGCTGTTTTTT
TRBD2 | TRBJ2-1 | TRBV10-1 | once | 18 | CASSESSSGVISYNEQFF | TGCGCCAGCAGTGAGTCGAGTAGCGGGGTTATCTCCTACAATGAGCAGTTCTTC
NA | TRBJ2-4 | TRBV15 | once | 12 | CATSRIKNIQYF | TGTGCCACCAGCAGAATAAAAAACATTCAGTACTTC
NA | TRBJ1-2 | TRBV20-1 | NA | 8 | CSAKAGVF | TGCAGTGCCAAAGCGGGGGTTTTC
NA | TRBJ2-2 | TRBV5-8 | NA | 15 | CASSSAGANTGELFF | TGTGCCAGCAGTTCCGCGGGGGCTAACACCGGGGAGCTGTTTTTT
NA | TRBJ1-1 | TRBV27 | NA | 13 | CASSTGLNTEAFF | TGTGCCAGCAGTACGGGCCTGAACACTGAAGCTTTCTTT
NA | TRBJ2-1 | TRBV6-5 | NA | 13 | CASLYVGYDEQFF | TGTGCCAGCTTGTACGTTGGATACGATGAGCAGTTCTTC
NA | TRBJ1-1 | TRBV3-1/TRBV3-2 | NA | 16 | CASSHPRAQTQTEAFF | TGTGCCAGCAGCCATCCAAGGGCACAGACACAAACTGAAGCTTTCTTT